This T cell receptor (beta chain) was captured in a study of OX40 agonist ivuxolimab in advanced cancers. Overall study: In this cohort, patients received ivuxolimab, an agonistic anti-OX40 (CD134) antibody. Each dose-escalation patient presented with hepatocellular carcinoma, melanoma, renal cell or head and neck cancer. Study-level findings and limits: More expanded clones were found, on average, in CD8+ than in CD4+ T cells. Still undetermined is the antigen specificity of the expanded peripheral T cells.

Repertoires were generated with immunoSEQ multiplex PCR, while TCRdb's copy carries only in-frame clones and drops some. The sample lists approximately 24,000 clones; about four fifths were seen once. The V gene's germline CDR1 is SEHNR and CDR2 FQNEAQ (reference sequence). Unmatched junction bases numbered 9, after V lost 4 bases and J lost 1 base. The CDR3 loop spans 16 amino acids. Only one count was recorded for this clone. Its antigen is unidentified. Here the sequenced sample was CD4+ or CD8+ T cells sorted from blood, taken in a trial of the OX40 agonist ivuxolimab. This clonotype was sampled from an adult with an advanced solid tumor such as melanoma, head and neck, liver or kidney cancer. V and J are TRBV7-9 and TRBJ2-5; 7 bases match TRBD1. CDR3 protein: CASSSTGTALQETQYF. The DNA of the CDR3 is TGTGCCAGCAGCTCGACCGGGACAGCCCTCCAAGAGACCCAGTACTTC.